The 20 T cell receptor beta chains reported below all come from one sample, sequenced in a study of blood T cells in healthy people across ages. Alongside a J-beta primer mix, a sample-barcoded 5' primer served in a second PCR lasting about 6 to 11 cycles. Each CDR3 protein gets one entry after TCRdb re-called the 5' RACE reads with MiXCR. Of about 1.7 million distinct CDR3 sequences in the sample, 28% were seen once. Sequencing used blood. These receptors all stem from a woman in her twenties or thirties in good health.

The chain uses TRBV2 and TRBJ2-3, with a possible D match to TRBD2 (6 bases). Trimming stripped 7 bases from V and 0 bases from J, with 14 bases between. The length of the CDR3 is 15 residues. Per germline, CDR1 SNHLY and CDR2 FYNNEI. CDR3 bases: TGTGCCAGCACGGGGTGGGGGACTAGCACAGATACGCAGTATTTT. Translation gives CASTGWGTSTDTQYF.

The chain carries TRBV14 and TRBJ1-1, with D possibly matching TRBD1 (6 bases). Germline V CDR1 and CDR2: SGHDN, FVKESK. The V end lost 4 bases, the J end lost 0 bases, and 12 bases lay between the germline ends. The CDR3 extends over 15 amino acids. The DNA for the CDR3 is TGTGCCAGCAGCCGCCGACAGGTGTTGAACACTGAAGCTTTCTTT. As protein: CASSRRQVLNTEAFF.

This clonotype has a count of ten or more. The chain has TRBV29-1 and TRBJ2-7; maybe TRBD1 (6 bases). Germline V gene sequence: CDR1 SQVTM, CDR2 ANQGSEA. The V end was cut by 6 bases, the J end by 4 bases, with 16 bases between. This CDR3 has 13 residues. CDR3 DNA sequence: TGCAGCGTAAAGCCCGGGACAAATTACGAGCAGTACTTC. Translated, it gives CSVKPGTNYEQYF.

Ten or more counts support this clonotype. The chain joins TRBV20-1 to TRBJ2-7, with a tentative D call TRBD2 (6 bases). The CDR3 extends over 14 amino acids. V was shortened by 6 bases and J by 4 bases, with 19 bases between the two germline ends. Germline CDR1 and CDR2: DFQATT and SNEGSKA (reference sequence). CDR3 coding DNA: TGCAGTGCCCCCCTAGACGGGGGATTATACGAGCAGTACTTC. This sequence encodes CSAPLDGGLYEQYF.

The CDR3 region is CASSPRRFSYNEQFF. For the CDR3, the DNA is TGTGCCAGTAGCCCCAGGCGATTCTCCTACAATGAGCAGTTCTTC. The gene calls are TRBV19 and TRBJ2-1, with unresolved D. The germline V and J ends were trimmed by 6 bases and 0 bases, with 12 bases remaining between them. This CDR3 has 15 residues. Per germline, CDR1 LNHDA and CDR2 SQIVND (reference sequence).

This clonotype has just a few counts. This chain links TRBV4-1 with TRBJ2-7; 8 bases agree with TRBD1. The CDR3 totals 15 residues. The V segment lost 2 bases and the J segment 4 bases; nucleotides outside the gene matches: 7. CDR1 and CDR2 from the germline V gene are MGHRA and YSYEKL. CDR3 residues: CASSQNQGANYEQYF. DNA of the CDR3: TGCGCCAGCAGCCAAAACCAGGGGGCGAATTACGAGCAGTACTTC.

The gene calls are TRBV30 and TRBJ2-5; no clear D gene. V was clipped by 2 bases and J by 5 bases, with 6 bases between them. Germline CDR1 and CDR2: GTSNPN and SVGIG (reference sequence). The CDR3 totals 11 residues. CDR3: CAWSMWETQYF. DNA of the CDR3: TGTGCCTGGAGTATGTGGGAGACCCAGTACTTC.

The chain has TRBV15 and TRBJ1-2; 7 bases match TRBD1. Looked up from germline, CDR1 is LNHNV and CDR2 is YYDKDF (reference sequence). This CDR3 is 13 amino acids long. Germline trimming cut 2 bases from V and 5 bases from J; bases unmatched to any gene: 2. The CDR3 is CATSRTGEYGYTF. CDR3 nucleotides: TGTGCCACCAGCAGAACAGGGGAGTATGGCTACACCTTC.

This clonotype was counted only a few times. This rearrangement joins TRBV5-1 to TRBJ2-3; 7 nucleotides agree with TRBD1. The junction had 9 bases not matched to a gene; V was cut back by 0 bases and J by 2 bases. Germline assignment: CDR1 SGHRS and CDR2 YFSETQ. CDR3 length: 17 amino acids. For the CDR3, the DNA is TGCGCCAGCAGCTTGGGAGGGACAGTCCCTTCCACAGATACGCAGTATTTT. It specifies CASSLGGTVPSTDTQYF. Supplemented by reference TRBV5-1 and TRBJ2-3, the full variable domain reads KAGVTQTPRYLIKTRGQQVTLSCSPISGHRSVSWYQQTPGQGLQFLFEYFSETQRNKGNFPGRFSGRQFSNSRSEMNVSTLELGDSALYLCASSLGGTVPSTDTQYFGPGTRLTVL.

This clonotype was detected ten times or more. The chain links TRBV20-1 to TRBJ1-5; D call uncertain. Germline CDR1 DFQATT, CDR2 SNEGSKA (reference sequence). This CDR3 contains 16 residues. With 0 bases removed from V and 0 bases from J, the gap between germline ends came to 12 bases. The CDR3 bases are TGCAGTGCTAGAGATCTGGCAGACTATAGCAATCAGCCCCAGCATTTT. It codes for CSARDLADYSNQPQHF.

In regard to this clonotype: Being one base from a much bigger clone, this may be a read error. The chain is built from TRBV7-2 and TRBJ2-4, with no clear D. The CDR3 has 18 amino acids. Germline lookup yields CDR1 SGHTA and CDR2 FQGNSA. Trimming removed 2 bases at V and 13 bases at J, with 30 bases between. The CDR3 protein is CASSLRRRPSAVPYKQYF. The DNA of the CDR3 is TGTGCCAGCAGCTTAAGAAGACGTCCCAGTGCCGTTCCCTACAAGCAGTACTTC.

J is TRBJ2-1 and V is TRBV20-1; D unclear. Germline loops: CDR1 DFQATT, CDR2 SNEGSKA (reference sequence). This CDR3 has 15 amino acids. Trimming cost V 7 bases and J 1 base, with 17 bases left between them. The chain's CDR3 is CSVQPSRGSYNEQFF. Written as DNA, the CDR3 is TGCAGTGTTCAACCCTCCCGAGGTTCCTACAATGAGCAGTTCTTC.

This clonotype was detected only a few times. V usage is TRBV7-9 and J usage is TRBJ2-7; 11 nucleotides line up with TRBD1. Trimming took 4 bases from V and 3 from J; bases not matched to a gene: 5. Germline lookup yields CDR1 SEHNR and CDR2 FQNEAQ (reference sequence). The CDR3 consists of 15 residues. The CDR3 reads CASSYDGTGGYEQYF. In DNA, the CDR3 is TGTGCCAGCAGCTACGACGGGACAGGGGGCTACGAGCAGTACTTC.

The V call is TRBV20-1, the J call TRBJ2-5, with TRBD2 matching 12 bases. Germline V gives CDR1 DFQATT, CDR2 SNEGSKA (reference sequence). CDR3 size: 13 residues. With V trimmed by 5 bases and J by 10 bases, 8 bases remained unmatched. The CDR3 loop reads CSAELAGGQGQYF. The CDR3 nucleotides are TGCAGTGCTGAGCTAGCGGGGGGGCAGGGCCAGTACTTC.

In DNA, the CDR3 is TGTGCCAGCAGAGGGGGTACTAGCGGGAGGCTTTCAAACGTCCTGACTTTC. Translated: CASRGGTSGRLSNVLTF. V is TRBV27 and J is TRBJ2-6; the match to TRBD2 covers 12 bases. Germline V gene sequence: CDR1 MNHEY, CDR2 SMNVEV (reference sequence). CDR3 length: 17 amino acids. With 6 bases clipped from V and 10 bases from J, the junction kept 13 bases outside the gene matches.

This clonotype turned up a few times. The chain uses TRBV3-1 and TRBJ2-5, with 9 bases matching TRBD1. V was pared by 4 bases and J by 5 bases, with 11 bases of the junction left unmatched. Germline loops: CDR1 LGHDT, CDR2 YNNKEL (reference sequence). CDR3 size: 16 residues. CDR3 amino acids: CASSLNPTGGGETQYF. DNA for the CDR3: TGTGCCAGCAGCCTAAACCCGACAGGGGGGGGTGAGACCCAGTACTTC.

The sample holds many counts of this clonotype. This chain joins TRBV7-2 and TRBJ2-7; 11 bases map to TRBD2. Trimming cost V 5 bases and J 4 bases; bases outside gene matches: 13. The CDR3 is 17 residues long. Germline loops: CDR1 SGHTA, CDR2 FQGNSA. The DNA for the CDR3 is TGTGCCAGCAGCCCATCGACTCTAGCGGGGGGACCTTACGAGCAGTACTTC. Amino acid sequence: CASSPSTLAGGPYEQYF. Full variable domain (outside the CDR3, taken from reference TRBV7-2 and TRBJ2-7): GAGVSQSPSNKVTEKGKDVELRCDPISGHTALYWYRQSLGQGLEFLIYFQGNSAPDKSGLPSDRFSAERTGGSVSTLTIQRTQQEDSAVYLCASSPSTLAGGPYEQYFGPGTRLTVT.

The V call is TRBV4-1, the J call TRBJ2-7; 9 bases align to TRBD2. Judging by the DNA end, TRBJ2-5 fits better; the J call may be wrong. The CDR3 is 16 amino acids. CDR1 MGHRA and CDR2 YSYEKL come from the germline V gene. This CDR3 reads CASSQDGRRGGETQYF. DNA for the CDR3: TGCGCCAGCAGCCAAGATGGCAGGCGGGGGGGAGAGACCCAGTACTTC.

This chain uses TRBV7-2 with TRBJ1-6, with 9 bases fitting TRBD1. The germline CDR1 and CDR2 sequences are SGHTA and FQGNSA. This CDR3 comprises 16 residues. V shed 1 base and J 3 bases; nucleotides not matched to a gene: 1. CDR3 protein: CASSLEGQGYNSPLHF. CDR3 bases: TGTGCCAGCAGCTTAGAGGGACAGGGCTATAATTCACCCCTCCACTTT. The full variable domain, completed using reference TRBV7-2 and TRBJ1-6, is GAGVSQSPSNKVTEKGKDVELRCDPISGHTALYWYRQSLGQGLEFLIYFQGNSAPDKSGLPSDRFSAERTGGSVSTLTIQRTQQEDSAVYLCASSLEGQGYNSPLHFGNGTRLTVT.

This clonotype has more than one count but fewer than ten. This chain uses TRBV6-1 with TRBJ2-5; 10 bases fit TRBD2. Trimming removed 2 bases from V and 5 bases from J; junction bases left unmatched: 11. There are 17 residues in the CDR3. Germline CDR1 and CDR2: MNHNS and SASEGT. This chain's CDR3 is CASSESVRASGGETQYF. The CDR3, as DNA: TGTGCCAGCAGTGAAAGTGTACGGGCTAGCGGGGGCGAGACCCAGTACTTC.